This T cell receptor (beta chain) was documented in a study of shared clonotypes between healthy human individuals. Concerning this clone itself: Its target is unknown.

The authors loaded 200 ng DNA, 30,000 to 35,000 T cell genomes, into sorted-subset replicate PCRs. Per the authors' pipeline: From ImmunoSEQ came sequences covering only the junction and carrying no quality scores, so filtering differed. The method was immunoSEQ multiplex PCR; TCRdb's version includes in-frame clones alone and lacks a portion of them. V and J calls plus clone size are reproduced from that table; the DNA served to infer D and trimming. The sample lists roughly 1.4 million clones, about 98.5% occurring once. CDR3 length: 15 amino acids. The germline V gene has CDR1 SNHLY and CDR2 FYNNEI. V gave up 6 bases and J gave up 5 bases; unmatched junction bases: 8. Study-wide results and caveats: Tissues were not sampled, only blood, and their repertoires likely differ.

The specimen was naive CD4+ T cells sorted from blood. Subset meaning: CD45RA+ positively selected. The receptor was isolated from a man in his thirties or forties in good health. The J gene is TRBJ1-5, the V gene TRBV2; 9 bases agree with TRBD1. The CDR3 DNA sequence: TGTGCCAGCAGGGCCGGGACAGGGAAGGATCAGCCCCAGCATTTT. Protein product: CASRAGTGKDQPQHF.